This TCR beta chain came from a study of T cells in Graves' hyperthyroidism and ophthalmopathy. This clonotype occurred many times. More than 8 ml fresh peripheral blood yielded the PBMCs. The V and J ends lost 3 bases and 2 bases respectively, with 11 bases between them. The CDR3 totals 13 residues. Germline V gene data show CDR1 as SQVTM and CDR2 as ANQGSEA. The TCR beta CDR3 regions underwent amplification using RNA transcripts as the source. The TCR CDR3 first-round RT-PCR relied on the HTBI primer set. MiXCR, applied by TCRdb to the multiplex PCR reads, yields one record per CDR3 protein. The table has hundreds of thousands of distinct CDR3 sequences, roughly 40% seen once; the top ten hold over 8%.

The rearrangement uses TRBV29-1 and TRBJ2-7, with TRBD2 as a possible D gene (6 bases). The clonotype was recovered from a man aged 18 to 30 with Graves' hyperthyroidism. What was sequenced was blood. As DNA, the CDR3 is TGCAGCGTTGACGGGGCGGGAACCTACGAGCAGTACTTC. Its translation: CSVDGAGTYEQYF.